This TCR beta chain is drawn from a study of blood T cell repertoires in COVID-19. About the study: Samples representing acute and convalescent COVID-19 were sourced from the United States, Italy and Spain.

The germline gives CDR1 LGHDT, CDR2 YNNKEL (reference sequence). CDR3 length: 13 amino acids. Trimming left V 4 bases short and J 6 bases short, with 12 bases between. This clone was found a few times. Authors' processing steps: The authors estimated nucleated cell counts from reference gene primer amplification. Assay: immunoSEQ multiplex PCR; the TCRdb copy retains only in-frame clones and omits some. Clone size and the V and J calls come from that table; the DNA yielded D and trimming. The sample records tens of thousands of clones, 65% to 80% being singletons. V is TRBV3-1 (or the pseudogene TRBV3-2) and J is TRBJ1-2; weak D call: TRBD1 (6 bases). The sequence derives from a man between 60 and 75 years old with acute or convalescent COVID-19. Sequenced material: peripheral blood. The CDR3 DNA is TGTGCCAGCAGCCGGGGGGGCATAAATGGCTACACCTTC. It encodes CASSRGGINGYTF.